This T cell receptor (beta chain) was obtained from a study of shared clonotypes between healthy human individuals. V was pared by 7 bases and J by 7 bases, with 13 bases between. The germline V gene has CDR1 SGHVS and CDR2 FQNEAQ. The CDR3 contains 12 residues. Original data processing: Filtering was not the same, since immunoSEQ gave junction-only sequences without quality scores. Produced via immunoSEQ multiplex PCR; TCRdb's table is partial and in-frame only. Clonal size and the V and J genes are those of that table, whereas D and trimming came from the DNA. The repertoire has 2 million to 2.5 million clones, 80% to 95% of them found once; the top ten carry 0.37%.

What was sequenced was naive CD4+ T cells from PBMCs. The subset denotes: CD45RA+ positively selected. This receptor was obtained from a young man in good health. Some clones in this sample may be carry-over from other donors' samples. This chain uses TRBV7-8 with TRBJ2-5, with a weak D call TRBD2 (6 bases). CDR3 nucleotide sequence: TGTGCCAGCAACCATGACGGGGGGACCCAGTACTTC. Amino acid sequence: CASNHDGGTQYF.